This T cell receptor (beta chain) was obtained from a study of brain T cells in children with intractable seizures. Study-wide results and limits: HCMV serostatus was not known, and viral specificity came from CDR3 similarity only.

Sample time point: blood from clinic visit 5 months post-surgery; TSC patient then seizure free. The sequenced cases were selected for having the highest brain T cell transcript signatures. Patients received at least one anti-epileptic drug before surgery. Concerning this clone itself: Its antigen remains unknown.

Germline CDR1 MNHEY, CDR2 SMNVEV (reference sequence). V was clipped by 7 bases and J by 7 bases; unmatched bases: 13. This CDR3 region has 15 residues. Sequencing was performed with immunoSEQ multiplex PCR; in TCRdb, only in-frame clones are kept and a portion is missing. The sample contains about 340,000 clones, more than 85% of which appear only once. This receptor was identified in a boy in the first two years of life with tuberous sclerosis and intractable seizures. The specimen was peripheral blood, collected roughly 5 months after surgery. The gene calls are TRBV27 and TRBJ1-2; TRBD1 agrees at 9 bases. CDR3 in amino acids: CASTQWDRVTSGYTF. The CDR3 DNA sequence: TGTGCCAGCACCCAATGGGACAGGGTAACAAGTGGCTACACCTTC.